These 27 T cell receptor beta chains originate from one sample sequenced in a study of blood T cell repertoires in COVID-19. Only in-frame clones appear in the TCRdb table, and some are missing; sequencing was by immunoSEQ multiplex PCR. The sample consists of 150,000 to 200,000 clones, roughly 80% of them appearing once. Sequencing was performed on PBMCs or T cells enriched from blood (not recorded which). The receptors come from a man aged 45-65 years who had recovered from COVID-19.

CDR3 DNA sequence: TGTGCCAGCAGTCACGACGCGGGTAGCAATCAGCCCCAGCATTTT. Its translation is CASSHDAGSNQPQHF. V is TRBV6-5 and J is TRBJ1-5; D call uncertain. V was trimmed by 5 bases and J by 0 bases, leaving 11 bases between them. Per germline, CDR1 MNHEY and CDR2 SVGAGI. The CDR3 has 15 residues.

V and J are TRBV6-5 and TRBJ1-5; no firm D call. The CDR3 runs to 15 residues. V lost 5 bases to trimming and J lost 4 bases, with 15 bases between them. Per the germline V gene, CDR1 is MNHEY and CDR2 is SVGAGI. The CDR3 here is CASSPRAGPNQPQHF. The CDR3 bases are TGTGCCAGCAGTCCTCGGGCGGGTCCAAATCAGCCCCAGCATTTT.

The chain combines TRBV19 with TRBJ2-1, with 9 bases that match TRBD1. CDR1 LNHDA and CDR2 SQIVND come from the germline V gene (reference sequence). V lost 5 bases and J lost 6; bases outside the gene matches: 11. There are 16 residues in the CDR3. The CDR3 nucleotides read TGTGCCAGTAGTCCCCACCCCGGACAGGGGTTCAATGAGCAGTTCTTC. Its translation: CASSPHPGQGFNEQFF.

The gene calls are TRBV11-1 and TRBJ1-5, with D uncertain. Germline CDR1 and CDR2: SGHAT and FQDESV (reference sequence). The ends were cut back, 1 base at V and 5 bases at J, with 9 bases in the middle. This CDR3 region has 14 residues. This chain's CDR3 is CASSLDSVDQPQHF. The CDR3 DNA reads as TGTGCCAGCAGCTTAGATTCCGTCGATCAGCCCCAGCATTTT.

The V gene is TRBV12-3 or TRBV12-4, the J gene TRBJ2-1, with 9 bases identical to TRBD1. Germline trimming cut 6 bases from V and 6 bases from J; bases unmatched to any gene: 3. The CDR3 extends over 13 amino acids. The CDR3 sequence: CASRKGQGNEQFF. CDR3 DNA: TGTGCCAGCAGGAAGGGACAGGGCAATGAGCAGTTCTTC.

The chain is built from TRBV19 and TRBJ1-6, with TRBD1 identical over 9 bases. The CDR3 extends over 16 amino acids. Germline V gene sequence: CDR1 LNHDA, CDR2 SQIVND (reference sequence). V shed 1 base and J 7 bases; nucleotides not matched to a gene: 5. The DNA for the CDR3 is TGTGCCAGTAGTATAGTCGGACAGGGGACGAATTCACCCCTCCACTTT. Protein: CASSIVGQGTNSPLHF.

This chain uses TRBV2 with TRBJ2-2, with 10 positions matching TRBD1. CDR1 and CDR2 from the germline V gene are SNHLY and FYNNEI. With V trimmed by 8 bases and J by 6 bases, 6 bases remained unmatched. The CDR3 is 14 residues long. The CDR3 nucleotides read TGTGCCAGCGAGGGGACAGGGGTTCCCGGGGAGCTGTTTTTT. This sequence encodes CASEGTGVPGELFF.

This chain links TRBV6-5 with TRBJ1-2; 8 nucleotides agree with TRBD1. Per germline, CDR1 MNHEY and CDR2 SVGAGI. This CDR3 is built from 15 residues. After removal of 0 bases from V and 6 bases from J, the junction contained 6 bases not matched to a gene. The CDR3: CASSYSTTGANGYTF. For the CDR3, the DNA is TGTGCCAGCAGTTACTCGACGACAGGGGCGAATGGCTACACCTTC.

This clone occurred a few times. The DNA of the CDR3 is TGTGCCAGTAGTCCCCCGGGGGCGGGAGGGTACAATGAGCAGTTCTTC. It specifies CASSPPGAGGYNEQFF. This sequence joins TRBV19 and TRBJ2-1, with 9 bases aligning to TRBD2. V shed 5 bases and J 4 bases; nucleotides not matched to a gene: 9. The germline V gene encodes CDR1 LNHDA and CDR2 SQIVND (reference sequence). This CDR3 comprises 16 residues.

The CDR3 loop is CASSLWSQETQYF. CDR3 bases: TGTGCCAGCAGTTTATGGAGCCAAGAGACCCAGTACTTC. The genes are TRBV27 and TRBJ2-5; unclear D gene. The germline gives CDR1 MNHEY, CDR2 SMNVEV (reference sequence). V lost 1 base, J lost 1 base, and 4 bases lay in between. The CDR3 loop spans 13 amino acids.

CDR3 DNA: TGTGCCAGCAGCTACAGGGGGAACACTGAAGCTTTCTTT. It is translated as CASSYRGNTEAFF. The V and J genes are TRBV3-1 (or the pseudogene TRBV3-2) and TRBJ1-1, with 7 bases aligning to TRBD1. The V gene's germline CDR1 is LGHDT and CDR2 YNNKEL (reference sequence). This CDR3 spans 13 amino acids. V gave up 5 bases and J gave up 1 base; unmatched junction bases: 1.

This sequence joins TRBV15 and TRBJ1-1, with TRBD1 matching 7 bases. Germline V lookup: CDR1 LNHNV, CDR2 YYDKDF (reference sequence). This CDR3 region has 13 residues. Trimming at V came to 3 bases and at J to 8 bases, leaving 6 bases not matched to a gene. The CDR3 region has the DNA TGTGCCACCAGCAGCCCGACAGGGCGGGAAGCTTTCTTT. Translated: CATSSPTGREAFF.

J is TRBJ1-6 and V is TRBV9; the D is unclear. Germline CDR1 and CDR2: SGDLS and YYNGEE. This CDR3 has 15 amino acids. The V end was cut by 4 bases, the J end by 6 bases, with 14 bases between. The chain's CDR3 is CASSSEGRSNSPLHF. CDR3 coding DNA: TGTGCCAGCAGCTCCGAGGGAAGGAGTAATTCACCCCTCCACTTT.

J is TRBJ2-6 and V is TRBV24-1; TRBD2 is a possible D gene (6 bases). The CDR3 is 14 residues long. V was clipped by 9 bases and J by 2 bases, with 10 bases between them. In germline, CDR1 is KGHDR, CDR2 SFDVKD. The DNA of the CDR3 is TGTGCCACCGGAGGGACCGCTGGGGCCAACGTCCTGACTTTC. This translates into CATGGTAGANVLTF.

The chain's CDR3 is CASSLTIYEQYF. DNA of the CDR3: TGTGCCAGCAGCTTGACAATCTACGAGCAGTACTTC. The chain is built from TRBV7-9 and TRBJ2-7; D not resolved. CDR3 length: 12 residues. CDR1 and CDR2 from the germline V gene are SEHNR and FQNEAQ (reference sequence). Between the trimmed V and J ends, which lost 3 bases and 3 bases, there was a span of 6 bases.

The CDR3 sequence is CASLNPGQGEAFF. The CDR3 DNA reads TGTGCCAGTCTTAACCCTGGACAGGGCGAAGCTTTCTTT. The chain employs TRBV19 and TRBJ1-1; TRBD1 matches 8 bases. This CDR3 spans 13 amino acids. The V gene end was trimmed by 8 bases and the J gene end by 8 bases; junction bases not matched to a gene: 10. Germline V gives CDR1 LNHDA, CDR2 SQIVND (reference sequence).

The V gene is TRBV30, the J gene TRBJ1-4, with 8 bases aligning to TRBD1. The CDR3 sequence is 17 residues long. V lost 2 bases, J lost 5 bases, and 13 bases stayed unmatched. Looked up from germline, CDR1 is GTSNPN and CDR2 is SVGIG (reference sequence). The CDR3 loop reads CAWSPRLRQGQNEKLFF. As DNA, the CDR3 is TGTGCCTGGAGTCCCCGCTTAAGACAGGGGCAAAATGAAAAACTGTTTTTT.

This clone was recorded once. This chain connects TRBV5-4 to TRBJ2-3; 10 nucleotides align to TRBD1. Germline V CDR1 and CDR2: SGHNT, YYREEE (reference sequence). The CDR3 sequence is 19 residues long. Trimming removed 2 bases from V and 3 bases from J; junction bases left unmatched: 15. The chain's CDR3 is CASSLPKQRAGQGTDTQYF. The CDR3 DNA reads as TGTGCCAGCAGCTTACCAAAGCAACGTGCGGGACAGGGGACAGATACGCAGTATTTT.

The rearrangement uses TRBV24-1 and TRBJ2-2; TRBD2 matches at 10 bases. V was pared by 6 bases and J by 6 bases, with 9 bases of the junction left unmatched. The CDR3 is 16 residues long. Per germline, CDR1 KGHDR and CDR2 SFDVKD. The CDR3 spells CATSSPSGSVAGELFF. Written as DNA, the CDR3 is TGTGCCACCAGTTCACCTAGCGGGAGCGTAGCCGGGGAGCTGTTTTTT.

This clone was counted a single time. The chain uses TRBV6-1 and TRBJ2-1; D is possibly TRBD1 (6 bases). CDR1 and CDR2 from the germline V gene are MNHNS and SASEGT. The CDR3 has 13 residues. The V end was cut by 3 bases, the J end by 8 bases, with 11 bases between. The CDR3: CASSDAQGDEQFF. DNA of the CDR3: TGTGCCAGCAGTGACGCACAGGGTGATGAGCAGTTCTTC.

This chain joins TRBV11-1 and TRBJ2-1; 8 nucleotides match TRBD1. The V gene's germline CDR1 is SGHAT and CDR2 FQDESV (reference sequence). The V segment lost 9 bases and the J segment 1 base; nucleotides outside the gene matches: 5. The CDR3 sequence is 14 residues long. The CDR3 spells CASLDRGSYNEQFF. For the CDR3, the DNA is TGTGCCAGTCTAGACAGGGGATCCTACAATGAGCAGTTCTTC.

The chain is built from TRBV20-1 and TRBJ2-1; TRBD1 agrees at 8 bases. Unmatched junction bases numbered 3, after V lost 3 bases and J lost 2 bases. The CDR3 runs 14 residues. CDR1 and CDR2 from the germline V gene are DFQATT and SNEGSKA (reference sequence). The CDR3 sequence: CSASLTGAYNEQFF. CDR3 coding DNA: TGCAGTGCTAGTTTGACAGGGGCCTACAATGAGCAGTTCTTC.

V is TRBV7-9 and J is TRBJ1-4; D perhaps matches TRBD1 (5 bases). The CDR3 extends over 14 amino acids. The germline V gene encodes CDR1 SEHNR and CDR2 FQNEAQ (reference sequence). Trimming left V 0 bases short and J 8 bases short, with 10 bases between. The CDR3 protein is CASSLARDGEKLFF. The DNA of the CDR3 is TGTGCCAGCAGCTTAGCGCGGGACGGGGAAAAACTGTTTTTT.

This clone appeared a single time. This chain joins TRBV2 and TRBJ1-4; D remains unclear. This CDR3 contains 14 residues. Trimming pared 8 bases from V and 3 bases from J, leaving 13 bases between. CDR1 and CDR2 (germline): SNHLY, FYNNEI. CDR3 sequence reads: CASFDTGANEKLFF. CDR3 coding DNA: TGTGCCAGCTTTGACACCGGGGCTAATGAAAAACTGTTTTTT.

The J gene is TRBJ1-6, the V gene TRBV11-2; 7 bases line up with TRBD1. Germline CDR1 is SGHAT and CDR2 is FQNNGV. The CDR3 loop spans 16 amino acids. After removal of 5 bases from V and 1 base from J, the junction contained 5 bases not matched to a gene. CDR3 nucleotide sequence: TGTGCCAGCAGCGACCGACAGGGTTCCTATAATTCACCCCTCCACTTT. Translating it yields CASSDRQGSYNSPLHF. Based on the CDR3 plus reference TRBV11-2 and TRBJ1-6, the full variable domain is EAGVAQSPRYKIIEKRQSVAFWCNPISGHATLYWYQQILGQGPKLLIQFQNNGVVDDSQLPKDRFSAERLKGVDSTLKIQPAKLEDSAVYLCASSDRQGSYNSPLHFGNGTRLTVT.

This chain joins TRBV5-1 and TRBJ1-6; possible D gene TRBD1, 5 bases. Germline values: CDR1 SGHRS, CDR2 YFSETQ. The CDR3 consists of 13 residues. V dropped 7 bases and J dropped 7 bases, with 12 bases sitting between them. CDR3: CASGRVDNSPLHF. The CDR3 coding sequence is TGCGCCAGCGGCAGGGTCGACAATTCACCCCTCCACTTT.

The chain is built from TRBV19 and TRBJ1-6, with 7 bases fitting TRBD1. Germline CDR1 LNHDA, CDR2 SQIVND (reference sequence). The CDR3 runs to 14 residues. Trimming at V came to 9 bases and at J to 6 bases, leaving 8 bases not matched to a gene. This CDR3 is CASQTGELNSPLHF. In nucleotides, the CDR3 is TGTGCCAGCCAAACAGGGGAACTTAATTCACCCCTCCACTTT.